One sample yielded the 10 T cell receptor beta chains listed below, sequenced in a study of CD8+ T cells in alopecia areata. In each case, RNA was isolated and then reverse transcribed into cDNA as the sequencing template. Generated by immunoSEQ multiplex PCR, the TCRdb table keeps only in-frame clones and is missing some. In the table there are 200,000 to 250,000 clones, 64% of which are singletons. As to treatment: oral pan-JAK inhibitor, 5-10 mg twice daily. Material: CD4+ T cells sorted from blood, obtained at week 4, from a patient treated with tofacitinib. Source of these receptors: a human donor with alopecia areata.

This clone has just a few counts. This chain joins TRBV18 and TRBJ2-7; 10 bases are a match to TRBD1. J gave up 6 bases and V 5 bases, and 4 bases lay outside the gene matches. This CDR3 has 13 amino acids. Germline CDR1 and CDR2: KGHSH and LQKENI. The CDR3 sequence is CASSLGQGFEQYF. CDR3 coding DNA: TGTGCCAGCTCATTGGGACAGGGGTTCGAGCAGTACTTC.

The chain links TRBV23-1 to TRBJ1-2; D remains unclear. TRBV23-1 carries the ORF label, with uncertain function. V lost 0 bases and J lost 6, with 11 bases in between. The CDR3 sequence is 14 residues long. CDR3 loop: CASSQSEGQNGYTF. DNA for the CDR3: TGCGCCAGCAGTCAATCCGAGGGCCAGAATGGCTACACCTTC.

This rearrangement joins TRBV12-5 to TRBJ2-3; the D gene could be TRBD1 or TRBD2 (5 bases each). Looked up from germline, CDR1 is LGHNT and CDR2 is FRNRAP. The CDR3 covers 16 residues. V lost 3 bases and J lost 6, with 19 bases in between. The CDR3 region has the DNA TGTGCTAGTGGTTTAGCGGTAGCGTTCGAGGGGGATACGCAGTATTTT. This sequence encodes CASGLAVAFEGDTQYF.

CDR3 bases: TGTGCCTGGAGCGGGGCGTACGAGCAGTACTTC. Protein: CAWSGAYEQYF. The genes are TRBV30 and TRBJ2-7; possibly TRBD1 or TRBD2 for D (5 bases each). The germline CDR1 and CDR2 sequences are GTSNPN and SVGIG (reference sequence). Trimming removed 3 bases from V and 4 bases from J, with 7 bases in between. CDR3 size: 11 residues.

The rearrangement uses TRBV30 and TRBJ1-1; D is uncertain. The V and J ends lost 1 base and 0 bases respectively, with 6 bases between them. Germline CDR1 and CDR2: GTSNPN and SVGIG (reference sequence). The CDR3 covers 13 residues. The CDR3 spells CAWSANMNTEAFF. The CDR3 nucleotides read TGTGCCTGGAGTGCCAACATGAACACTGAAGCTTTCTTT.

This rearrangement joins TRBV29-1 to TRBJ2-1; D possibly corresponds to TRBD1 (6 bases). V was clipped by 7 bases and J by 8 bases, with 21 bases between them. The CDR3 is 14 residues long. Germline-derived CDR1 and CDR2 are SQVTM and ANQGSEA. The CDR3 DNA follows: TGCAGCGCCGAAGGGGGTCGGCCAGCTGATGAGCAGTTCTTC. This gives the protein CSAEGGRPADEQFF.

The J gene is TRBJ1-1, the V gene TRBV5-6; D uncertain. The V gene's germline CDR1 is SGHDT and CDR2 YYEEEE. Trimming removed 3 bases from V and 8 bases from J, with 11 bases in between. This CDR3 comprises 12 residues. CDR3 amino acids: CASSSATHEAFF. In DNA form, the CDR3 reads TGTGCCAGCAGCTCTGCCACCCACGAAGCTTTCTTT.

The chain couples TRBV29-1 to TRBJ1-2; D gene ambiguous. From germline, CDR1 is SQVTM and CDR2 ANQGSEA. V dropped 6 bases and J dropped 3 bases, with 11 bases sitting between them. The CDR3 is 12 residues long. CDR3 residues: CSVRWAYYGYTF. The CDR3 DNA follows: TGCAGCGTCCGGTGGGCCTACTATGGCTACACCTTC.

This clone was detected only a few times. The chain joins TRBV7-2 to TRBJ2-5; D not certain. With 5 bases removed from V and 5 bases from J, the gap between germline ends came to 9 bases. CDR1 and CDR2 from the germline V gene are SGHTA and FQGNSA. The CDR3 extends over 12 amino acids. In nucleotides, the CDR3 is TGTGCCAGCAGCAACCCGAGGGAGACCCAGTACTTC. It is translated as CASSNPRETQYF. The full variable domain, in which reference TRBV7-2 and TRBJ2-5 provide the parts outside the CDR3, is GAGVSQSPSNKVTEKGKDVELRCDPISGHTALYWYRQSLGQGLEFLIYFQGNSAPDKSGLPSDRFSAERTGGSVSTLTIQRTQQEDSAVYLCASSNPRETQYFGPGTRLLVL.

The CDR3 reads CASSALVTDTQYF. The CDR3 DNA reads as TGTGCCAGCAGCGCCCTAGTCACAGATACGCAGTATTTT. The chain uses TRBV7-3 and TRBJ2-3; D gene unclear. Germline loops: CDR1 SGHTA, CDR2 FQGTGA. Trimming took off 5 bases at V and 2 bases at J, with 8 bases between the two ends. The CDR3 loop spans 13 amino acids.